Following are 18 T cell receptor beta chains from one sample sequenced in a study of regulatory and conventional T cells in RAG deficiency. Conventional CD4+ T cells were sorted from blood as CD25-low CD127-high cells. Repertoires were generated with immunoSEQ multiplex PCR, while TCRdb's copy carries only in-frame clones and drops some. The repertoire holds approximately 12,000 clones, with approximately 93% as singletons. The same data also contributed to another study, on regulatory T cells. That work contributes: Primers: 52 TRBV forward and 13 TRBJ reverse.

The source material was CD4+ effector T cells sorted from blood. Every receptor here comes from a human donor in good health.

The chain is built from TRBV6-5 and TRBJ2-1, with TRBD2 matching over 7 bases. CDR3 length: 15 amino acids. Looked up from germline, CDR1 is MNHEY and CDR2 is SVGAGI. Losses at the gene ends were 0 bases for V and 7 bases for J; bases not matched to a gene: 6. The CDR3 region has the DNA TGTGCCAGCAGTTACTCTAGACTAGCTGGGAATGAGCAGTTCTTC. Protein sequence: CASSYSRLAGNEQFF.

The chain has TRBV15 and TRBJ1-1, with TRBD1 matching 8 bases. Losses at the gene ends were 0 bases for V and 5 bases for J; bases not matched to a gene: 8. The length of the CDR3 is 16 residues. Looked up from germline, CDR1 is LNHNV and CDR2 is YYDKDF (reference sequence). The chain's CDR3 is CATSRDLMDRVTEAFF. In DNA form, the CDR3 reads TGTGCCACCAGCAGAGATCTCATGGACAGGGTGACTGAAGCTTTCTTT.

Here the CDR3 DNA reads TGCGCCAGCAGCTTAAAACAGGGGTACTATAATTCACCCCTCCACTTT. Translation gives CASSLKQGYYNSPLHF. V and J are TRBV5-1 and TRBJ1-6; 7 bases are shared with TRBD1. CDR3 length: 16 residues. Germline V gene lookup returns CDR1 SGHRS and CDR2 YFSETQ. V was clipped by 2 bases and J by 3 bases; unmatched bases: 5.

The gene calls are TRBV7-9 and TRBJ1-1; D ambiguous. In germline, CDR1 is SEHNR, CDR2 FQNEAQ (reference sequence). The ends were cut back, 3 bases at V and 7 bases at J, with 21 bases in the middle. This CDR3 is built from 16 residues. CDR3 in amino acids: CASSLSRSSSGLEAFF. CDR3 in DNA: TGTGCCAGCAGCTTGAGTCGGTCGTCTTCCGGCCTTGAAGCTTTCTTT.

The CDR3 DNA is TGTGCCAGCAGCCCCTTAGGACAGGGGGCTAATTCACCCCTCCACTTT. This codes for CASSPLGQGANSPLHF. The rearrangement joins TRBV7-9 to TRBJ1-6; 11 nucleotides align to TRBD1. Trimming at V came to 5 bases and at J to 6 bases, leaving 6 bases not matched to a gene. The CDR3 is made up of 16 amino acids. Germline V gives CDR1 SEHNR, CDR2 FQNEAQ (reference sequence).

The J gene is TRBJ2-7, the V gene TRBV7-6; D uncertain. Trimming removed 1 base from V and 6 bases from J, with 16 bases in between. Germline V gives CDR1 SGHVS, CDR2 FNYEAQ. The CDR3 is 15 amino acids. The CDR3 bases are TGTGCCAGCAGCTTAGTTGCGGCCAAGACGACCGAGCAGTACTTC. Its protein is CASSLVAAKTTEQYF.

The chain uses TRBV7-3 and TRBJ2-7, with D possibly being TRBD1 (5 bases). The V gene's germline CDR1 is SGHTA and CDR2 FQGTGA. V was clipped by 1 base and J by 3 bases, with 13 bases between them. The CDR3 extends over 15 amino acids. CDR3 in DNA: TGTGCCAGCAGCTTAATGGGGCAGGTCATCTACGAGCAGTACTTC. Translation: CASSLMGQVIYEQYF.

This rearrangement joins TRBV19 to TRBJ1-2, with TRBD1 matching 9 bases. Germline V gives CDR1 LNHDA, CDR2 SQIVND (reference sequence). There are 15 residues in the CDR3. V lost 3 bases to trimming and J lost 6 bases; unmatched junction nucleotides: 8. In DNA, the CDR3 is TGTGCCAGTAGTATTTTGACAGGGGGGAGTAATGGCTACACCTTC. Translated: CASSILTGGSNGYTF.

The chain has TRBV9 and TRBJ2-3, with D unclear. V dropped 0 bases and J dropped 0 bases, with 8 bases sitting between them. This CDR3 has 15 residues. Germline CDR1 reads SGDLS; CDR2 reads YYNGEE. In DNA form, the CDR3 reads TGTGCCAGCAGCGTAGTAGGCGCTAGCACAGATACGCAGTATTTT. Translation gives CASSVVGASTDTQYF.

The genes are TRBV28 and TRBJ1-3; D is perhaps TRBD1 (5 bases). The V gene lost 6 bases and the J gene lost 0 bases, with 18 bases spanning the gap. The CDR3 contains 17 residues. Germline-derived CDR1 and CDR2 are MDHEN and SYDVKM. In DNA, the CDR3 is TGTGCCAGCAGCTCCCTCGGGGCTGCGAGCTCTGGAAACACCATATATTTT. This sequence encodes CASSSLGAASSGNTIYF.

CDR3 DNA sequence: TGTGCCTGGAGTGTACTTCAGGGCGGTGAGCAGTTCTTC. It yields the protein CAWSVLQGGEQFF. The chain links TRBV30 to TRBJ2-1; possible D gene TRBD1, 5 bases. Germline assignment: CDR1 GTSNPN and CDR2 SVGIG (reference sequence). The CDR3 is 13 residues long. Trimming pared 0 bases from V and 9 bases from J, leaving 12 bases between.

The chain couples TRBV29-1 to TRBJ1-2; no clear D gene. CDR3 size: 13 residues. The germline V gene has CDR1 SQVTM and CDR2 ANQGSEA. V was shortened by 6 bases and J by 0 bases, with 11 bases between the two germline ends. The CDR3 reads CSVPDNPNYGYTF. CDR3 nucleotide sequence: TGCAGCGTCCCCGACAATCCTAACTATGGCTACACCTTC.

V is TRBV5-1 and J is TRBJ2-1; 11 bases line up with TRBD2. V lost 4 bases and J lost 8; bases outside the gene matches: 11. The CDR3 is made up of 16 amino acids. Germline V CDR1 and CDR2: SGHRS, YFSETQ. The CDR3 spells CASSPLSGGAVDEQFF. The CDR3, as DNA: TGCGCCAGCAGCCCGCTTAGCGGGGGGGCGGTGGATGAGCAGTTCTTC.

The rearrangement joins TRBV25-1 to TRBJ2-5, with 9 nucleotides matching TRBD1. The germline V gene has CDR1 MGHDK and CDR2 SYGVNS. Unmatched junction bases numbered 8, after V lost 7 bases and J lost 5 bases. CDR3 length: 14 residues. The CDR3 DNA sequence: TGTGCCAGCACCCCCGGGACAGGGCCCGAGACCCAGTACTTC. Residues: CASTPGTGPETQYF.

This clone occurred a few times. This chain joins TRBV4-1 and TRBJ2-5; the D is unclear. CDR1 is MGHRA and CDR2 is YSYEKL in the germline V gene. Trimming shortened V by 1 base and J by 4 bases, and 22 bases separated the two germline ends. This CDR3 spans 18 amino acids. In DNA, the CDR3 is TGCGCCAGCAGCCAAGTGAATATGGGGTTCAGAAATGGAGAGACCCAGTACTTC. Translated: CASSQVNMGFRNGETQYF.

This clone was detected only once. The chain is built from TRBV5-6 and TRBJ2-2; TRBD2 might be the D (6 bases). The CDR3 consists of 13 residues. V dropped 4 bases and J dropped 7 bases, with 11 bases sitting between them. Germline loops: CDR1 SGHDT, CDR2 YYEEEE. This chain's CDR3 is CASSLGGHGELFF. The DNA of the CDR3 is TGTGCCAGCAGCCTGGGGGGTCACGGGGAGCTGTTTTTT.

J is TRBJ2-7 and V is TRBV18; D unresolved. The V end lost 2 bases, the J end lost 1 base, and 9 bases lay between the germline ends. CDR1 is KGHSH and CDR2 is LQKENI in the germline V gene. This CDR3 comprises 14 residues. The CDR3 DNA sequence: TGTGCCAGCTCACCATCGGCGAGGTCCTACGAGCAGTACTTC. Amino acids: CASSPSARSYEQYF.

CDR3 residues: CASSAYMGGDSPLHF. The CDR3 bases are TGTGCCAGCAGTGCCTACATGGGTGGTGATTCACCCCTCCACTTT. This chain connects TRBV6-5 to TRBJ1-6; D not certain. The CDR3 is 15 residues long. V gave up 5 bases and J gave up 8 bases, with 16 bases separating them. Germline V CDR1 and CDR2: MNHEY, SVGAGI.